The T cell receptor (beta chain) under discussion was sequenced for a study of blood T cell repertoires in COVID-19 (dated by TCRdb to 2018 to 2021). Regarding the research as a whole: Samples from collaborators originated in the United States, Italy and Spain and spanned both the acute and convalescent phases of COVID-19. The prospective study material was composed of cDNA or gDNA derived from T cells, B-cell-depleted T cells, or PBMCs. Deeply sampled blood TCRbeta repertoires from subjects exposed to, actively infected with, or recovered from COVID-19 were included in the dataset. Nearly every sample came with metadata listing a de-identified subject ID, COVID-19 status, age in years and sex. The repertoires were made available in a free public database intended to serve as a resource for research on the immune response to SARS-CoV-2. Samples came from the ongoing ImmuneRACE study (first 160 participants) plus 1,254 subjects from 6 global collaborators. Where available, HLA class I and class II types were taken from metadata supplied by the sample provider and were not determined by assay-based typing. The investigation overall reported the following: The amount of clinical and demographic metadata varied by source and participant and was provided uncurated.

TCRbeta CDR3 regions were amplified from genomic DNA using the immunoSEQ Assay, a bias-controlled multiplex PCR. In the original analysis: Within the assay, amplification of reference gene primers was used to estimate how many nucleated cells each sample contained. To quantify the absolute abundance of each unique TCRbeta CDR3 rearrangement, sequence reads were collapsed and filtered. For each sample, productive Simpson clonality was calculated by taking the square root of Simpson's diversity index across productive rearrangements. Drawn from immuneACCESS, this table holds only the in-frame rearrangements with V and J called that TCRdb kept. Clones are partly lost; checked studies trace under half to an unresolved V gene and leave the rest unexplained. V and J calls and clone size follow that table, whereas D and trimming were derived from the DNA. Present in this sample are around 80,000 clones, over 65% of which were seen just once. 4.5% to 6% of the sample comes from the top ten.

Trimming costs V 3 bases and J 0 bases, and their ends lie 8 bases apart. CDR1 and CDR2 (SGHVS, FNYEAQ) derive from the germline V gene. From its cysteine to its phenylalanine, the CDR3 spans 15 amino acids. The CDR3 DNA has 45 bases and is translated from base 1. Whole blood was collected in K2EDTA tubes by collaborating institutions according to the institutions' own protocols. For TCRbeta analysis, collaborator samples were shipped as frozen whole blood, as isolated PBMCs, or as DNA extracted from either sample type. Regarding this clone: Its antigen is unknown. No qualities accompany the bases; no much larger clone lies one base away.

The sequencing sample was made of peripheral blood. The TCR sequence derives from a man aged 50 to 60 with active or convalescent COVID-19. The rearrangement joined TRBV7-6 to TRBJ1-4; a weak D assignment points to TRBD1 (6 bases agree). The CDR3 amino acid sequence is: CASSLTGATNEKLFF. The nucleotides are TGTGCCAGCAGCTTGACAGGCGCAACTAATGAAAAACTGTTTTTT.